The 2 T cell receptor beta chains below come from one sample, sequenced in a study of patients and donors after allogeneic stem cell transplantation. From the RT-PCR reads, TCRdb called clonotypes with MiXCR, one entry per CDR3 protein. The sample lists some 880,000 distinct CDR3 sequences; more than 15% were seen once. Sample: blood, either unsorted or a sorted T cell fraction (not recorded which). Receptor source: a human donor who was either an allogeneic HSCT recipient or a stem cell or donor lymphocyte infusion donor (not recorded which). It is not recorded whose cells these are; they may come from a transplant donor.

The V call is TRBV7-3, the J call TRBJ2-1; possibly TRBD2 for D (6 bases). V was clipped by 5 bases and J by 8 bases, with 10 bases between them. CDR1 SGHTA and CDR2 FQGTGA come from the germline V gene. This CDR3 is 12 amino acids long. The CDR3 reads CASSPAGYEQFF. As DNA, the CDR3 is TGTGCCAGCAGCCCTGCGGGGTATGAGCAGTTCTTC.

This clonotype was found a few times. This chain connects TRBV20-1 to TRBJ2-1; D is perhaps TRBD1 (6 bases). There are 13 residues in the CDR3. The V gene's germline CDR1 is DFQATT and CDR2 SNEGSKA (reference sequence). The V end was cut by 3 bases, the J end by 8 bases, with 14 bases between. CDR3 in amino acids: CSASPARGDEQFF. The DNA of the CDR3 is TGCAGTGCTAGCCCCGCCAGGGGTGATGAGCAGTTCTTC.